Below, one TCR beta chain is given with its context. The antigen remains unidentified. V was clipped by 0 bases and J by 6 bases; unmatched bases: 11. CDR3 size: 17 residues. Germline CDR1 KGHSH, CDR2 LQKENI. The data were obtained in a study of early T cells in non-severe SARS-CoV-2 infection. Study in general: The study sequenced bulk RNA from unsorted whole blood, with chains unpaired.

General study points: Database matching using VDJdb favored anti-spike CD8 responses, with private and CD4 specificities left missing.

Separate cDNA molecules each had unique molecular identifiers attached to them. TCRdb reanalysed the 5' RACE reads using MiXCR and keeps one entry per CDR3 protein. The table includes about 77,000 distinct CDR3 sequences, about 16% detected once. V and J are TRBV18 and TRBJ2-3; TRBD1 matches at 8 bases. The sample was whole blood. The TCR originated in an adult who was a healthcare worker with PCR-confirmed SARS-CoV-2 infection or an uninfected control (not recorded which). This CDR3 is CASSPPGNQGAVDTQYF. CDR3 sequence (DNA): TGTGCCAGCTCACCACCGGGGAACCAGGGGGCTGTCGATACGCAGTATTTT.